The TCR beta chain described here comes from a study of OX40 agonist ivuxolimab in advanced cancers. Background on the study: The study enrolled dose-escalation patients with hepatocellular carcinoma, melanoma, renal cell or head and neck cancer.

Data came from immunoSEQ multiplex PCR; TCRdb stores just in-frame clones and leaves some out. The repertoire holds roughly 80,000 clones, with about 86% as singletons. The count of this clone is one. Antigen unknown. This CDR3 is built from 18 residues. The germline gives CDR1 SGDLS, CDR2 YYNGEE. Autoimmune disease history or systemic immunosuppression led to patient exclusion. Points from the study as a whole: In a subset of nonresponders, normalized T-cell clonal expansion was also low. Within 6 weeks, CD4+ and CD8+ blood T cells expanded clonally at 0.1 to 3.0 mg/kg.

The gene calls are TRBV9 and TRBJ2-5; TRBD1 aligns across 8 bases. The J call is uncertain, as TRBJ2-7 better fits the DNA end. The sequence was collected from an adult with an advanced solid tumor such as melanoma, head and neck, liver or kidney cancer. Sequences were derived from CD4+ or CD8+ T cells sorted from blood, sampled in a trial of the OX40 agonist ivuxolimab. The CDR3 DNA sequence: TGTGCCAGCAGCGTAGGGACCCCCGGGACAGGAATTTCCTACGAGCAGTACTTC. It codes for CASSVGTPGTGISYEQYF.